This T cell receptor (beta chain) was sequenced for a study of cytomegalovirus exposure and HLA in healthy donors. Study-level findings and limits: TCR beta V- and J-gene trimming was later associated with a missense DCLRE1C variant. The classifier reportedly diagnosed cytomegalovirus status with high specificity and sensitivity.

Researchers ran the PCR with 60 Vbeta and 13 Jbeta primers. Sequenced by immunoSEQ multiplex PCR; TCRdb stores in-frame clones only, minus some. Here the sample spans approximately 210,000 clones, roughly four fifths being singletons. CDR1 is SGHTS, CDR2 YDEGEE, per germline. This CDR3 spans 16 amino acids. Trimming left V 0 bases short and J 0 bases short, with 10 bases between. As to this clone: Its specificity is not known.

This rearrangement joins TRBV5-8 to TRBJ1-5, with no clear D. Sequenced: PBMCs. This receptor was obtained from a woman aged 45-59 years in good health and CMV-seropositive. As DNA, the CDR3 is TGTGCCAGCAGCTTGGACACCTCTTATAGCAATCAGCCCCAGCATTTT. This sequence encodes CASSLDTSYSNQPQHF.